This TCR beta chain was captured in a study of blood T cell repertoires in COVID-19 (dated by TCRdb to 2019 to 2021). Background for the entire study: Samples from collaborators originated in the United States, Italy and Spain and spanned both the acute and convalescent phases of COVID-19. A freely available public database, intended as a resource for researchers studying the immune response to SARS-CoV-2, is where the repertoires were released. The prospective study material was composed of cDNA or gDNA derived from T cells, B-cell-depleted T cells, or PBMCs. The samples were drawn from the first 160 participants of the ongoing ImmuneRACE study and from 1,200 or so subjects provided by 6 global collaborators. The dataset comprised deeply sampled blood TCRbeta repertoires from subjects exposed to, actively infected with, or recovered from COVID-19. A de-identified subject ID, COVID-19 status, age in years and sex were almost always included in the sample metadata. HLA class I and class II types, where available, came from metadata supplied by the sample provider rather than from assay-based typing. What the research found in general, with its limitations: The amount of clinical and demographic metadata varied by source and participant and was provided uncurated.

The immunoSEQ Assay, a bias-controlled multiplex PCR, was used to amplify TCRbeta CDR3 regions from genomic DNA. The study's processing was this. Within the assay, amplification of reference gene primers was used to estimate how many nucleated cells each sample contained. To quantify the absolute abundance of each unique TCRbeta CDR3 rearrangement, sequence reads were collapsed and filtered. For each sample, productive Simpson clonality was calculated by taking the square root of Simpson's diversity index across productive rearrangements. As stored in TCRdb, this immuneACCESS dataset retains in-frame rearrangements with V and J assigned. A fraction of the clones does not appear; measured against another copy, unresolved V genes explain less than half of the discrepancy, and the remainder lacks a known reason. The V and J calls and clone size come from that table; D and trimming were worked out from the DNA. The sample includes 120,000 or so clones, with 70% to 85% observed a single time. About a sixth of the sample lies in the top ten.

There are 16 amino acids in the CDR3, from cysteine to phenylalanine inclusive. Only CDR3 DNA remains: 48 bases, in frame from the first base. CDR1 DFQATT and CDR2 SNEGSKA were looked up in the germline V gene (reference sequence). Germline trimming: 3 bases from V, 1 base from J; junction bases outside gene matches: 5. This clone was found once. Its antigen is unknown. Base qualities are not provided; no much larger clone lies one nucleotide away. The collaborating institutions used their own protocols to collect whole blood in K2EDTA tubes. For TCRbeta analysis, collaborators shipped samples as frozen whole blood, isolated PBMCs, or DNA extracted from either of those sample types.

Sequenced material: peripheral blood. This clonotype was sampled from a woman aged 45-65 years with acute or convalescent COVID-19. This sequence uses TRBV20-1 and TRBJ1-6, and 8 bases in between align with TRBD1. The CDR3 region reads CSASRQGASYNSPLHF. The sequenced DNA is TGCAGTGCTAGTCGGCAGGGGGCTTCCTATAATTCACCCCTCCACTTT.